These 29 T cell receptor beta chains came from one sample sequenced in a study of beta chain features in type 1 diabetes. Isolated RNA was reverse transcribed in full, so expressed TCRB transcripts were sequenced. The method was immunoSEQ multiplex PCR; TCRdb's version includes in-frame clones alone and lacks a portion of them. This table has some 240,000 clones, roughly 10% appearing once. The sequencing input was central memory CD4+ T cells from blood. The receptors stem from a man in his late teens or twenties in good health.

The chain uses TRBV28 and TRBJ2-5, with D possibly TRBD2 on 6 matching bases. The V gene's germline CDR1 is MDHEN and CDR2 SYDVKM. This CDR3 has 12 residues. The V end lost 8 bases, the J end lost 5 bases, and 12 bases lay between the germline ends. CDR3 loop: CASRGGAETQYF. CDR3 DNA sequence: TGTGCCAGCCGCGGCGGGGCCGAGACCCAGTACTTC.

CDR3 amino acids: CASSLGGTDKETQYF. Written as DNA, the CDR3 is TGCGCCAGCAGTTTAGGAGGGACGGATAAAGAGACCCAGTACTTC. The chain uses TRBV5-1 and TRBJ2-5; D perhaps matches TRBD2 (6 bases). This CDR3 comprises 15 residues. Trimming removed 5 bases at V and 3 bases at J, with 17 bases between. Germline-derived CDR1 and CDR2 are SGHRS and YFSETQ.

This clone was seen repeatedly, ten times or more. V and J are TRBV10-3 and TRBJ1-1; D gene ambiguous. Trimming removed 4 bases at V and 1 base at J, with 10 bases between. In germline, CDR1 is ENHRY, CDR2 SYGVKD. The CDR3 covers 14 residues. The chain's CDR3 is CAISVLRGNTEAFF. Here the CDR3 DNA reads TGTGCCATCAGTGTTTTAAGAGGGAACACTGAAGCTTTCTTT.

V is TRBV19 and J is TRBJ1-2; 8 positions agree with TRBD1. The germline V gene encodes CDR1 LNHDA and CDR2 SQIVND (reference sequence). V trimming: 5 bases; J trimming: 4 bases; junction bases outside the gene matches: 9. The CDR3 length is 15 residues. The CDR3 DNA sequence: TGTGCCAGTAGTCCGACAGGGGTTGTCACCTATGGCTACACCTTC. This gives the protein CASSPTGVVTYGYTF.

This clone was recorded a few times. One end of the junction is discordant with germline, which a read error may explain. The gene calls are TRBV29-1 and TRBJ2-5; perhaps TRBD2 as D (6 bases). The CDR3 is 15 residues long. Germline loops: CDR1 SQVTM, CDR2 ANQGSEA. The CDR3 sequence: CSVGVAAGRQESQYF. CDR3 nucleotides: TGCAGCGTGGGCGTCGCGGCGGGGCGCCAAGAGAGCCAGTACTTC.

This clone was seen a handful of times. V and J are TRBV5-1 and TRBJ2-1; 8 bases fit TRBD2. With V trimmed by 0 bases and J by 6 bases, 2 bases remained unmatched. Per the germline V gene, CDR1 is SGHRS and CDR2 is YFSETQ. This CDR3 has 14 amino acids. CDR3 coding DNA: TGCGCCAGCAGCTTGGTGCTAGCGGGCAATGAGCAGTTCTTC. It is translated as CASSLVLAGNEQFF. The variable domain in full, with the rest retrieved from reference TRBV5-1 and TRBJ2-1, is KAGVTQTPRYLIKTRGQQVTLSCSPISGHRSVSWYQQTPGQGLQFLFEYFSETQRNKGNFPGRFSGRQFSNSRSEMNVSTLELGDSALYLCASSLVLAGNEQFFGPGTRLTVL.

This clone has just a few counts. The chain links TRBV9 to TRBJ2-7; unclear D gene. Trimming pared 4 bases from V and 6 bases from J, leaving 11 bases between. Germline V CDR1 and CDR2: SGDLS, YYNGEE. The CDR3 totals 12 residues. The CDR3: CASSRYPGEQYF. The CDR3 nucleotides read TGTGCCAGCAGCCGGTATCCGGGCGAGCAGTACTTC.

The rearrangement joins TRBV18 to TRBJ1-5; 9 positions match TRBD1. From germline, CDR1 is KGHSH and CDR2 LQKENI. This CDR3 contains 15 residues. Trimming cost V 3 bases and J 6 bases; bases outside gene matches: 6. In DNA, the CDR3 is TGTGCCAGCTCACCCGGGACAGGGAAAGGTCAGCCCCAGCATTTT. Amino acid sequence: CASSPGTGKGQPQHF.

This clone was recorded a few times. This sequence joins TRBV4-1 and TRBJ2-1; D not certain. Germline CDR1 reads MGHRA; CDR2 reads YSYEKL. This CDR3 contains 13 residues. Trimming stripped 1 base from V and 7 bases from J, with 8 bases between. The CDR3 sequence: CASSQVYGNEQFF. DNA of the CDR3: TGCGCCAGCAGCCAAGTATACGGGAATGAGCAGTTCTTC.

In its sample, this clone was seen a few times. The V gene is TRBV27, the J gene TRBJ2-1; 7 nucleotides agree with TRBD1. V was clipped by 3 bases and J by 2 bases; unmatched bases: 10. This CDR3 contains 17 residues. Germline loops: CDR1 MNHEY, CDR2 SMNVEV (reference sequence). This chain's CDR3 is CASSFKGARVPYNEQFF. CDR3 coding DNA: TGTGCCAGCAGTTTCAAGGGGGCGCGGGTCCCCTACAATGAGCAGTTCTTC.

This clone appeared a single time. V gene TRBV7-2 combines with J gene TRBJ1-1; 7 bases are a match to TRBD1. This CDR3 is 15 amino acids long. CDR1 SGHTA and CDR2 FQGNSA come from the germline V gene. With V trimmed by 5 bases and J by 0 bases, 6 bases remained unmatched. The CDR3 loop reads CASSRGQQMNTEAFF. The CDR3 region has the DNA TGTGCCAGCAGCAGGGGACAGCAGATGAACACTGAAGCTTTCTTT. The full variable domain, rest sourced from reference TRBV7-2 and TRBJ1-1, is GAGVSQSPSNKVTEKGKDVELRCDPISGHTALYWYRQSLGQGLEFLIYFQGNSAPDKSGLPSDRFSAERTGGSVSTLTIQRTQQEDSAVYLCASSRGQQMNTEAFFGQGTRLTVV.

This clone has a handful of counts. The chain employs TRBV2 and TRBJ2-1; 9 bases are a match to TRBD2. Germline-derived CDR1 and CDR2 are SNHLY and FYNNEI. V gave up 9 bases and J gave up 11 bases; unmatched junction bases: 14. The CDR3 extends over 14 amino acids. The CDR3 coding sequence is TGTGCCAGTGATCAGGGACTAGCTAACTCTAAGCAGTTCTTC. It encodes CASDQGLANSKQFF.

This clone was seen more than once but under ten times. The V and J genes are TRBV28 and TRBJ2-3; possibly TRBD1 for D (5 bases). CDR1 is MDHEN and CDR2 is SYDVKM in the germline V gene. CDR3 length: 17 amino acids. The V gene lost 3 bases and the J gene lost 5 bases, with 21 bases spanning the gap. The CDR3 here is CASSFFPRLERGDTQYF. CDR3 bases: TGTGCCAGCAGTTTCTTCCCGCGACTTGAAAGGGGAGATACGCAGTATTTT. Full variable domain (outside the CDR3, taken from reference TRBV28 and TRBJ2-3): DVKVTQSSRYLVKRTGEKVFLECVQDMDHENMFWYRQDPGLGLRLIYFSYDVKMKEKGDIPEGYSVSREKKERFSLILESASTNQTSMYLCASSFFPRLERGDTQYFGPGTRLTVL.

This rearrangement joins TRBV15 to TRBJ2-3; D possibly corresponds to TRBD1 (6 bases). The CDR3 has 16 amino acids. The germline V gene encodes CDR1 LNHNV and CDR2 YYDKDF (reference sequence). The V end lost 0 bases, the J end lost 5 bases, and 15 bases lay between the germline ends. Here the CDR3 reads CATSRDLGQGQDTQYF. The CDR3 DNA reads TGTGCCACCAGCAGAGATTTAGGCCAGGGGCAAGATACGCAGTATTTT.

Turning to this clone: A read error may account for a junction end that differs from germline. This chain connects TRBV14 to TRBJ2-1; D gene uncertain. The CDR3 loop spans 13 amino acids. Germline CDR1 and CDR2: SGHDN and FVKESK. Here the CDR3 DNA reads TGTGCCAGCAGCCAATGGTCCTACGATGAGCAGTTCTTC. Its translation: CASSQWSYDEQFF.

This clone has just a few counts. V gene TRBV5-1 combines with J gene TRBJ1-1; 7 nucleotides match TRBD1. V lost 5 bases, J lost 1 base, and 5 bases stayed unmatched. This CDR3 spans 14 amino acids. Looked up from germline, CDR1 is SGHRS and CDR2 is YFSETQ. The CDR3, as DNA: TGCGCCAGCAGATTAGACAGGGCGAACACTGAAGCTTTCTTT. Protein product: CASRLDRANTEAFF.

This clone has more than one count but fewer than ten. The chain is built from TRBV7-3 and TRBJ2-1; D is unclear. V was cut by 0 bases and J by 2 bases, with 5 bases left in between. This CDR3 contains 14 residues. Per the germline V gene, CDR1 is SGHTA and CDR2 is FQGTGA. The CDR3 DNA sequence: TGTGCCAGCAGCTTAACTGCGGCCTACAATGAGCAGTTCTTC. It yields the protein CASSLTAAYNEQFF. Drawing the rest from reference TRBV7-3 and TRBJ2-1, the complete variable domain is GAGVSQTPSNKVTEKGKYVELRCDPISGHTALYWYRQSLGQGPEFLIYFQGTGAADDSGLPNDRFFAVRPEGSVSTLKIQRTERGDSAVYLCASSLTAAYNEQFFGPGTRLTVL.

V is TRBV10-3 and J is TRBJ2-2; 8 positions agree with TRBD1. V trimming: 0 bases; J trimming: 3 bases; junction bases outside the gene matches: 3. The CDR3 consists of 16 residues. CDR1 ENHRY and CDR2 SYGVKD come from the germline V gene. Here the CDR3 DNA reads TGTGCCATCAGTGAGTCGACAGGGGCGGACACCGGGGAGCTGTTTTTT. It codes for CAISESTGADTGELFF.

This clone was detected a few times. For the CDR3, the DNA is TGTGCCTGGAGTGCTTACAAGGAAAATCAGCCCCAGCATTTT. Its translation: CAWSAYKENQPQHF. The chain employs TRBV30 and TRBJ1-5, with unresolved D. This CDR3 comprises 14 residues. Per the germline V gene, CDR1 is GTSNPN and CDR2 is SVGIG (reference sequence). V shed 1 base and J shed 4 bases, with 11 bases lying between them.

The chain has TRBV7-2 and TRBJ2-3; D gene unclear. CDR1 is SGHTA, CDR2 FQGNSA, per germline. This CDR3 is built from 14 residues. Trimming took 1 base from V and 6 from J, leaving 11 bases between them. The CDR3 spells CASSLVGQMDTQYF. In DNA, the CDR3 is TGTGCCAGCAGCTTAGTAGGCCAGATGGATACGCAGTATTTT. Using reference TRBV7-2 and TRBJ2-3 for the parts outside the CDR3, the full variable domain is GAGVSQSPSNKVTEKGKDVELRCDPISGHTALYWYRQSLGQGLEFLIYFQGNSAPDKSGLPSDRFSAERTGGSVSTLTIQRTQQEDSAVYLCASSLVGQMDTQYFGPGTRLTVL.

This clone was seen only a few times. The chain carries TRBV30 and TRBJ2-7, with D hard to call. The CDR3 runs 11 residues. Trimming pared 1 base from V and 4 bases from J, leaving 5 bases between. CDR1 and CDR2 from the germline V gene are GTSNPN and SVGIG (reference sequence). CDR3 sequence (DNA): TGTGCCTGGAGTGACCCGTACGAGCAGTACTTC. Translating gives CAWSDPYEQYF.

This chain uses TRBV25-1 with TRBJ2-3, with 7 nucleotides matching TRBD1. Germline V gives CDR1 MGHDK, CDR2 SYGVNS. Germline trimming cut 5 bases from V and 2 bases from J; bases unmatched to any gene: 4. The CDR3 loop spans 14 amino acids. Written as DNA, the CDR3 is TGTGCCAGCAGTCCAGGGGGTGACACAGATACGCAGTATTTT. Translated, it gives CASSPGGDTDTQYF.

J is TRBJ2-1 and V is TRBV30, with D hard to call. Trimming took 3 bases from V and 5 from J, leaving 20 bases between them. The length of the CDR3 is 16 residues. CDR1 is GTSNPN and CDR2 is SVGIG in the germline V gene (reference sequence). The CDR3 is CAWRPPRLSAHNEQFF. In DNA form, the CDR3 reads TGTGCCTGGAGGCCCCCCCGACTTTCCGCCCACAATGAGCAGTTCTTC.

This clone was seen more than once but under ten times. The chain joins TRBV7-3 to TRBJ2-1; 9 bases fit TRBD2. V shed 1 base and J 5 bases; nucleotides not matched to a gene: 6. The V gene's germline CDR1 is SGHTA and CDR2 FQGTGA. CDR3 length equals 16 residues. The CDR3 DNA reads TGTGCCAGCAGCTTAAGTAGCGGGAGATTCGACAATGAGCAGTTCTTC. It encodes CASSLSSGRFDNEQFF.

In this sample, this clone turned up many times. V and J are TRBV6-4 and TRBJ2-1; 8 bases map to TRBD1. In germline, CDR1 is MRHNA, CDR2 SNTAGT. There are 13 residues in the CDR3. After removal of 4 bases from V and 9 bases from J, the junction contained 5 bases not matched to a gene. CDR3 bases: TGTGCCAGCAGTGCCGACAGGGGAGGTGAGCAGTTCTTC. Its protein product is CASSADRGGEQFF.

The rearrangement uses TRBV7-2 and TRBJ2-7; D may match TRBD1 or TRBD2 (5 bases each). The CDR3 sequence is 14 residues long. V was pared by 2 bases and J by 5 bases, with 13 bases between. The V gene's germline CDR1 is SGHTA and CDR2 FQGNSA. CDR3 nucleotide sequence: TGTGCCAGCAGCTTAAGAGGGGATCCCAACGAGCAGTACTTC. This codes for CASSLRGDPNEQYF.

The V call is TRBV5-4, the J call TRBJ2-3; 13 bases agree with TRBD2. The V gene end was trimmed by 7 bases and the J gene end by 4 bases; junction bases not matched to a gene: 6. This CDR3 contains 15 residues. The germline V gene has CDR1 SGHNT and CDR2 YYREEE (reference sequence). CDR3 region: CASGTSGRAPDTQYF. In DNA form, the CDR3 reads TGTGCCAGCGGCACTAGCGGGAGGGCCCCAGATACGCAGTATTTT.

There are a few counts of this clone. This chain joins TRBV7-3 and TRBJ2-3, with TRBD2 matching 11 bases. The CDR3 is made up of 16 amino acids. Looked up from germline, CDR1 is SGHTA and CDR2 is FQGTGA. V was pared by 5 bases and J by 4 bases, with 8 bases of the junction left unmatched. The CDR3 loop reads CASSPPGLAASDTQYF. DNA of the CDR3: TGTGCCAGCAGCCCACCGGGACTAGCGGCCTCAGATACGCAGTATTTT. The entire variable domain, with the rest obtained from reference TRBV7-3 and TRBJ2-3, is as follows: GAGVSQTPSNKVTEKGKYVELRCDPISGHTALYWYRQSLGQGPEFLIYFQGTGAADDSGLPNDRFFAVRPEGSVSTLKIQRTERGDSAVYLCASSPPGLAASDTQYFGPGTRLTVL.

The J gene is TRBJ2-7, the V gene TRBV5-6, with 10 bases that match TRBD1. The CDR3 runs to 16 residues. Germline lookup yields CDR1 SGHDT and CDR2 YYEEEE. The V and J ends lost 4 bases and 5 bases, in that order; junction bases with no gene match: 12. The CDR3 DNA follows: TGTGCCAGCAGCCTGTACGGGACAGGGGTTTACGACGAGCAGTACTTC. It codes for CASSLYGTGVYDEQYF.